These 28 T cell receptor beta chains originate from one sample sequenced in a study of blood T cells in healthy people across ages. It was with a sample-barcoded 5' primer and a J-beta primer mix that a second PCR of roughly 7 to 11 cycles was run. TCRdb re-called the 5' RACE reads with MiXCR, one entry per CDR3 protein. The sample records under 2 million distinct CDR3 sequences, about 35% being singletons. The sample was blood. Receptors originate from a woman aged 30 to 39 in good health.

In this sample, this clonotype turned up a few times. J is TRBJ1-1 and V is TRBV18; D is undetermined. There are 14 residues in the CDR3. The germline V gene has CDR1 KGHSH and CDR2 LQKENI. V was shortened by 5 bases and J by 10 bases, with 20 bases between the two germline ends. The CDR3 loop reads CASSNGEMGIRAFF. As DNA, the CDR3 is TGTGCCAGCTCAAACGGGGAGATGGGTATTAGAGCTTTCTTT.

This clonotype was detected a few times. The CDR3: CASSTRITPSTDTQYF. The CDR3 DNA follows: TGTGCCAGCAGCACTCGCATAACCCCTAGTACAGATACGCAGTATTTT. J is TRBJ2-3 and V is TRBV7-9; D is uncertain. CDR3 length: 16 amino acids. The V and J ends lost 5 bases and 3 bases respectively, with 18 bases between them. The germline CDR1 and CDR2 sequences are SEHNR and FQNEAQ (reference sequence).

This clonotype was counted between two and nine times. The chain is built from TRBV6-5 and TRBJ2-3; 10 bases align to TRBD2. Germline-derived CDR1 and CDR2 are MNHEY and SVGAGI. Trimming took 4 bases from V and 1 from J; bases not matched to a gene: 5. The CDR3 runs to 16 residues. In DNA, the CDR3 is TGTGCCAGCAGTTTCGGGACTAGCGCAGGCACAGATACGCAGTATTTT. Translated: CASSFGTSAGTDTQYF.

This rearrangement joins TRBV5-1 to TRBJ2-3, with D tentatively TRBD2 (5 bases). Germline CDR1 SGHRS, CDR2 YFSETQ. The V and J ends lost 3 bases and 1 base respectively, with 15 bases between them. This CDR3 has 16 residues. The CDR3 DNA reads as TGCGCCAGCAGCTCGAGGGCCGCCGACCGCACAGATACGCAGTATTTT. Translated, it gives CASSSRAADRTDTQYF.

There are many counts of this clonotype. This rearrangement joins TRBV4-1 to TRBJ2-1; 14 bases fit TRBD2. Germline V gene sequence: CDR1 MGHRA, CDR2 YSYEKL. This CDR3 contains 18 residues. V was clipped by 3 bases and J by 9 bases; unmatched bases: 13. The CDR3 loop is CASSHLPGLAGVITEQFF. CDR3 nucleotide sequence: TGCGCCAGCAGCCACTTACCGGGACTAGCGGGGGTGATTACTGAGCAGTTCTTC.

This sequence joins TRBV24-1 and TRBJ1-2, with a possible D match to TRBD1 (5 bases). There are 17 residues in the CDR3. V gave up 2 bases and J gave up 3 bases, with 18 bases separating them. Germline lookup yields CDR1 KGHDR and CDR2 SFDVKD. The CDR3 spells CATSDSLGTGGDYGYTF. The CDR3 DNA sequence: TGTGCCACCAGTGATTCTCTCGGGACCGGAGGGGACTATGGCTACACCTTC.

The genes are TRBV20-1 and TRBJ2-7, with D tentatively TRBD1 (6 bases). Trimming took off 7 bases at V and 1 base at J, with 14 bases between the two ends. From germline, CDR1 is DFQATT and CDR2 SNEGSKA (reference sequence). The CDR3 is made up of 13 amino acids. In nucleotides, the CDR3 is TGCAGTGTGGGTCCGGACAGATCCTACGAGCAGTACTTC. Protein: CSVGPDRSYEQYF.

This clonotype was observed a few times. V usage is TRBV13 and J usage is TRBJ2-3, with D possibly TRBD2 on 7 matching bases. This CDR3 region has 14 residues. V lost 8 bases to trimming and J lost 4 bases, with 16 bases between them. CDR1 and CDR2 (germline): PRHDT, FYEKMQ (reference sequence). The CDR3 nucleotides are TGTGCCAGCGCTACATTAGGGGGGGCAGATACGCAGTATTTT. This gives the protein CASATLGGADTQYF.

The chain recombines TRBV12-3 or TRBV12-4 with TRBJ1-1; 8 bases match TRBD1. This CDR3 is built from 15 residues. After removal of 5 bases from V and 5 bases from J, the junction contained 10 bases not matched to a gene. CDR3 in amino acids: CASSITGGIDTEAFF. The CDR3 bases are TGTGCCAGCAGTATCACAGGGGGGATCGATACTGAAGCTTTCTTT.

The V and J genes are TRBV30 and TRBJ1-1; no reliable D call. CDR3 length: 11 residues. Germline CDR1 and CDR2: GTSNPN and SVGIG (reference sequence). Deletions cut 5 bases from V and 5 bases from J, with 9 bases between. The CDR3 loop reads CAWRVGTEAFF. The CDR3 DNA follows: TGTGCCTGGCGCGTGGGGACTGAAGCTTTCTTT.

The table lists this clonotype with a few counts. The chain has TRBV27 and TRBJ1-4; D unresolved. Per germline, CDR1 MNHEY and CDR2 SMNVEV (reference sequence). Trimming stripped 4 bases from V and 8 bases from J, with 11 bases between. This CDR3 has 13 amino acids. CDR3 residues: CASSSLSREKLFF. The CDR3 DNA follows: TGTGCCAGCAGTTCATTGAGTCGAGAAAAACTGTTTTTT.

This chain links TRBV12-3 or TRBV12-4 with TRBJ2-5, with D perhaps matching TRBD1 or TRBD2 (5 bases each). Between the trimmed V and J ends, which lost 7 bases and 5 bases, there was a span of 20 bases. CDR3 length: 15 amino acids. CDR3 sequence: CASIYGRARGETQYF. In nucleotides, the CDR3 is TGTGCCAGCATCTATGGCAGGGCCCGGGGTGAGACCCAGTACTTC.

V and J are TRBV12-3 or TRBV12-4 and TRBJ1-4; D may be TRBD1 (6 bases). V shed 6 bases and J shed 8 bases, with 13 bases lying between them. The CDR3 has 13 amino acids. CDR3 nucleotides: TGTGCCAGCAGCCCGGGGGCCGTCGAAAAACTGTTTTTT. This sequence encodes CASSPGAVEKLFF.

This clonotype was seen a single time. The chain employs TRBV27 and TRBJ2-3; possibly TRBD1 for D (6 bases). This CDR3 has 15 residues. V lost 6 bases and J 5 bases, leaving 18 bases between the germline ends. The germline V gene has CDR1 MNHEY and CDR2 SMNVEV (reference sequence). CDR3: CASSLSQGTGDTQYF. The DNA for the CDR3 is TGTGCCAGCAGCCTGAGTCAGGGGACGGGAGATACGCAGTATTTT.

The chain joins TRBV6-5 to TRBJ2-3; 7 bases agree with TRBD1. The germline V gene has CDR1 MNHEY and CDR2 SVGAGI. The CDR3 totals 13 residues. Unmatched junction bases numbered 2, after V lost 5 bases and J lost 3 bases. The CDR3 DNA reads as TGTGCCAGCAGTGACAGGGAAACAGATACGCAGTATTTT. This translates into CASSDRETDTQYF.

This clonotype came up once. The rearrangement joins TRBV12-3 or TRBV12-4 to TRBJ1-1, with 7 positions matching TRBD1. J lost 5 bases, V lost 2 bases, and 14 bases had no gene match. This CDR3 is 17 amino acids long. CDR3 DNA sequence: TGTGCCAGCAGTTTATTAACCAGTGACAGGGTGGCGACTGAAGCTTTCTTT. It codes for CASSLLTSDRVATEAFF.

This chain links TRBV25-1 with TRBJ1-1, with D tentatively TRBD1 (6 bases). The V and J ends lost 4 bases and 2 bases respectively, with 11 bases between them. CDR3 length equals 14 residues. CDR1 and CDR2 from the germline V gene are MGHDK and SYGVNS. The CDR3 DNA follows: TGTGCCAGCAGTGCACCGGACAGAAACACTGAAGCTTTCTTT. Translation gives CASSAPDRNTEAFF.

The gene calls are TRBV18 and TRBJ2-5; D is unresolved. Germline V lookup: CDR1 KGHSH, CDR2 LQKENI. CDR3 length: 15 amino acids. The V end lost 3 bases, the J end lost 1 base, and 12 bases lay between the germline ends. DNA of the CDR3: TGTGCCAGCTCACCCGCGAGGACGATCCAAGAGACCCAGTACTTC. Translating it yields CASSPARTIQETQYF.

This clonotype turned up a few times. Here the CDR3 DNA reads TGTGCCAGCAAGGACGGCGGGCCCTCCTACGAGCAGTACTTC. It encodes CASKDGGPSYEQYF. The chain has TRBV3-1 and TRBJ2-7, with D possibly matching TRBD2 (5 bases). With 7 bases removed from V and 0 bases from J, the gap between germline ends came to 13 bases. The CDR3 runs 14 residues. From germline, CDR1 is LGHDT and CDR2 YNNKEL (reference sequence).

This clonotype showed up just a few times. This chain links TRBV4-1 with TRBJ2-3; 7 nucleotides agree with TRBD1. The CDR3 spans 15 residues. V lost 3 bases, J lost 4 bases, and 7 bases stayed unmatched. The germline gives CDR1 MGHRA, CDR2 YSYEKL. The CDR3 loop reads CASSHPGQRPDTQYF. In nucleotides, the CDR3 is TGCGCCAGCAGCCACCCGGGACAGAGGCCAGATACGCAGTATTTT.

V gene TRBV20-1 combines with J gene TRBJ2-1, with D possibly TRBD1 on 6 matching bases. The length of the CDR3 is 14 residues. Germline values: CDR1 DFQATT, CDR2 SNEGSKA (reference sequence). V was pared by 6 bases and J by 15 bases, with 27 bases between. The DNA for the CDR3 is TGCAGTGCCACAACAGGGATACGAAAGGAAGATAGGTTCTTC. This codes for CSATTGIRKEDRFF.

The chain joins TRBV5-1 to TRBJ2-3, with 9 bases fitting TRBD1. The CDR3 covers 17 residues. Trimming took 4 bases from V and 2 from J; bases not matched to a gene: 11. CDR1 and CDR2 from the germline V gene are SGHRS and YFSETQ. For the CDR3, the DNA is TGCGCCAGCAGCCACCTGGCCGGACAGGGGAACACAGATACGCAGTATTTT. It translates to CASSHLAGQGNTDTQYF.

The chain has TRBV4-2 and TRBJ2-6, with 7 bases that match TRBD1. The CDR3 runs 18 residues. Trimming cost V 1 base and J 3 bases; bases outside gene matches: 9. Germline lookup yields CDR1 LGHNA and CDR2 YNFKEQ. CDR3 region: CASSQAGTALYGANVLTF. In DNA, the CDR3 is TGTGCCAGCAGCCAAGCCGGGACAGCTTTGTATGGGGCCAACGTCCTGACTTTC.

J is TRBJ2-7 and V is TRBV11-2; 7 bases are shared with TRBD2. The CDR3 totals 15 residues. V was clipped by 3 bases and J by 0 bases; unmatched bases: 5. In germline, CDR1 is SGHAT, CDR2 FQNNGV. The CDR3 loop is CASSFGGLNSYEQYF. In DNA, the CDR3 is TGTGCCAGCAGCTTTGGGGGACTAAACTCCTACGAGCAGTACTTC.

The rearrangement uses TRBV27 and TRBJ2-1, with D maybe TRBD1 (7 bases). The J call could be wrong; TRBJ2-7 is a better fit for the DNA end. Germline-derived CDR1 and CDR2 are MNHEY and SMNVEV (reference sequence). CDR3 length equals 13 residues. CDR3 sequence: CASKGGQSYEQYF. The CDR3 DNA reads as TGTGCCAGCAAGGGGGGACAGTCCTACGAGCAGTACTTC.

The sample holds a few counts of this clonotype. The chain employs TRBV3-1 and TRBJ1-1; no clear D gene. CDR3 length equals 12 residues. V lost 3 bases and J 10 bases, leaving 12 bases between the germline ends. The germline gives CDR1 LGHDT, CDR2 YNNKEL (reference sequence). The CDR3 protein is CASSHARVGAFF. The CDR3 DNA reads TGTGCCAGCAGCCATGCTAGGGTTGGAGCTTTCTTT.

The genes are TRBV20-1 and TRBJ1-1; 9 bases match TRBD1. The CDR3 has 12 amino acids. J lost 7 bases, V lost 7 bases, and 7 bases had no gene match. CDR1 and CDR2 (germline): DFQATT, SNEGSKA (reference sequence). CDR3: CSGEGQGVEAFF. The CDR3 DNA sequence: TGCAGTGGGGAGGGACAGGGAGTTGAAGCTTTCTTT.

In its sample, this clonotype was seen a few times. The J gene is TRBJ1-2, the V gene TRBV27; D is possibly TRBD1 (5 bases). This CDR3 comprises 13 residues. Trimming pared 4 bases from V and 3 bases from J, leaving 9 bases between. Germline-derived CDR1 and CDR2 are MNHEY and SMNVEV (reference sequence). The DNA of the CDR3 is TGTGCCAGCAGTTCAGACAGTGACTATGGCTACACCTTC. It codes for CASSSDSDYGYTF.